A selection of T cell receptor beta chains follows, all from one sample in a study of T cells in Graves' hyperthyroidism and ophthalmopathy. Via MiXCR, TCRdb re-called the multiplex PCR reads, giving one row per CDR3 protein. The sample holds about 420,000 distinct CDR3 sequences, 15% to 17% seen once. The sequencing sample was made of blood. All receptors come from a woman between 18 and 29 years old with Graves' hyperthyroidism. Both conserved end residues are trimmed from each CDR3.

V gene,J gene,CDR3 protein
TRBV30,TRBJ1-5,AWSAIGQPQH
TRBV3-1,TRBJ1-3,ASSQDLAGPGNTIY
TRBV12-3/TRBV12-4,TRBJ2-3,ASSPSGGFTDTQY
TRBV2,TRBJ1-1,ASRTPNTEAF
TRBV28,TRBJ2-7,ASSLSLAVPYEQY
TRBV19,TRBJ2-5,ASSMQIPQETQY
TRBV5-1,TRBJ2-1,ASSLASGGAHEQF
TRBV4-2,TRBJ2-5,ASSQGSSGGARETQY
TRBV2,TRBJ2-5,ASRGPQQGETQY
TRBV6-1,TRBJ2-5,ASSEAGGAVTQY
TRBV5-1,TRBJ2-1,ASKGGPSTDEQF
TRBV2,TRBJ1-6,AGYNGGIRPLH
TRBV30,TRBJ1-5,AWSGGSGNQPQH
TRBV29-1,TRBJ2-2,SVTGDTGELF
TRBV7-9,TRBJ2-1,ASSPTGVYNEQF
TRBV3-1,TRBJ1-2,ASSPRDRESYT